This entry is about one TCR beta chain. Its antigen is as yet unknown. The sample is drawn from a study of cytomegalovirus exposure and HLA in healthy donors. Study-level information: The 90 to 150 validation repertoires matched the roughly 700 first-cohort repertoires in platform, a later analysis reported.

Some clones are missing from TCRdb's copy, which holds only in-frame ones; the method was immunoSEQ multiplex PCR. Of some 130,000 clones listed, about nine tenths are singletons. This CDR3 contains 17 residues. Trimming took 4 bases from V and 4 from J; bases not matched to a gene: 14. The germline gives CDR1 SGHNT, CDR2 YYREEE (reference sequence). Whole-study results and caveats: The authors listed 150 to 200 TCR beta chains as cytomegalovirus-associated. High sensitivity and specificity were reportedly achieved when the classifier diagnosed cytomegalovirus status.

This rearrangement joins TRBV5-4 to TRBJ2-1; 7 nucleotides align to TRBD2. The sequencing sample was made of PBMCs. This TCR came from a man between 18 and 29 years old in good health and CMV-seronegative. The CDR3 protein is CASSPTSAAAGYNEQFF. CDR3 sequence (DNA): TGTGCCAGCAGCCCCACCTCCGCTGCAGCGGGGTACAATGAGCAGTTCTTC. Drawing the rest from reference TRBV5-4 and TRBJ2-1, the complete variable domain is ETGVTQSPTHLIKTRGQQVTLRCSSQSGHNTVSWYQQALGQGPQFIFQYYREEENGRGNFPPRFSGLQFPNYSSELNVNALELDDSALYLCASSPTSAAAGYNEQFFGPGTRLTVL.